One and the same sample provided the 31 T cell receptor beta chains below, sequenced in a study of response to subunit inactivated influenza vaccine. TCRdb re-called the RT-PCR reads with MiXCR, one entry per CDR3 protein. The data show about 500,000 distinct CDR3 sequences, approximately 15% seen once. The sequenced sample was CD4+ T cells sorted from PBMCs, obtained less than 30 months after vaccination. These receptors all stem from a man between 50 and 70 years old who received an inactivated influenza vaccine.

This clonotype was seen only a few times. The CDR3 loop is CASSLSDVGNSNQPQHF. The CDR3 DNA is TGTGCCAGCAGCTTATCGGACGTTGGTAATAGCAATCAGCCCCAGCATTTT. The chain employs TRBV11-2 and TRBJ1-5; D unresolved. Trimming removed 2 bases from V and 0 bases from J, with 14 bases in between. The CDR3 is 17 amino acids. Germline CDR1 reads SGHAT; CDR2 reads FQNNGV.

A few counts support this clonotype. This rearrangement joins TRBV4-3 to TRBJ2-7, with 8 bases that match TRBD2. Germline assignment: CDR1 LGHNA and CDR2 YSLEER. The length of the CDR3 is 15 residues. Trimming at V came to 4 bases and at J to 3 bases, leaving 8 bases not matched to a gene. CDR3 coding DNA: TGCGCCAGCAGCCGACTAACTAGCGGATTCTACGAGCAGTACTTC. It encodes CASSRLTSGFYEQYF.

This clonotype was recorded a few times. The chain couples TRBV20-1 to TRBJ2-5; D may correspond to TRBD1 or TRBD2 (5 bases each). Germline assignment: CDR1 DFQATT and CDR2 SNEGSKA (reference sequence). This CDR3 region has 14 residues. V lost 3 bases and J 2 bases, leaving 13 bases between the germline ends. The CDR3 is CSASLGVGQETQYF. In DNA form, the CDR3 reads TGCAGTGCTAGTTTGGGGGTGGGTCAAGAGACCCAGTACTTC.

The chain employs TRBV29-1 and TRBJ1-2, with unresolved D. V was cut by 5 bases and J by 7 bases, with 17 bases left in between. This CDR3 comprises 13 residues. Germline assignment: CDR1 SQVTM and CDR2 ANQGSEA. CDR3: CSVLPGDVSGYTF. DNA for the CDR3: TGCAGCGTTCTTCCAGGTGATGTCAGTGGCTACACCTTC.

V and J are TRBV7-2 and TRBJ2-7, with a possible D match to TRBD1 (5 bases). Germline CDR1 reads SGHTA; CDR2 reads FQGNSA. With 5 bases removed from V and 6 bases from J, the gap between germline ends came to 11 bases. The CDR3 is made up of 12 amino acids. The CDR3 coding sequence is TGTGCCAGCAGCCTGGACGACAGCGAGCAGTACTTC. As protein: CASSLDDSEQYF.

This clonotype was observed a handful of times. The V call is TRBV20-1, the J call TRBJ2-7; D may be TRBD2 (7 bases). CDR1 and CDR2 (germline): DFQATT, SNEGSKA (reference sequence). Trimming cost V 7 bases and J 0 bases, with 13 bases left between them. The length of the CDR3 is 13 residues. CDR3 coding DNA: TGCAGTGGAGGCGGGGGCAGCTCCTACGAGCAGTACTTC. Its protein product is CSGGGGSSYEQYF.

This clonotype showed up just a few times. This sequence joins TRBV20-1 and TRBJ2-7; D tentatively reads TRBD1 or TRBD2 (8 bases each). V was cut by 6 bases and J by 6 bases, with 24 bases left in between. CDR1 is DFQATT, CDR2 SNEGSKA, per germline (reference sequence). This CDR3 has 15 residues. The CDR3 is CSATSGGQGAGEQYF. DNA of the CDR3: TGCAGTGCCACCTCGGGGGGGCAGGGGGCAGGCGAGCAGTACTTC.

This clonotype was detected only a few times. V usage is TRBV7-2 and J usage is TRBJ1-2, with TRBD1 matching over 9 bases. The CDR3 covers 16 residues. Trimming took 5 bases from V and 4 from J; bases not matched to a gene: 11. Germline-derived CDR1 and CDR2 are SGHTA and FQGNSA. The CDR3 DNA follows: TGTGCCAGCAGCGGCTACCCGGGACAGGGAGCCTATGGCTACACCTTC. Protein sequence: CASSGYPGQGAYGYTF.

J is TRBJ2-5 and V is TRBV18; D is unclear. V was shortened by 3 bases and J by 2 bases, with 4 bases between the two germline ends. The CDR3 length is 12 residues. The germline CDR1 and CDR2 sequences are KGHSH and LQKENI. As DNA, the CDR3 is TGTGCCAGCTCACCCAAGCAAGAGACCCAGTACTTC. Protein: CASSPKQETQYF.

This clonotype was observed at least ten times. The rearrangement links TRBV2 to TRBJ2-7; 7 bases fit TRBD2. CDR1 and CDR2 (germline): SNHLY, FYNNEI. The CDR3 is 14 amino acids. CDR3 sequence reads: CAGSREGPAYEQYF. The CDR3 coding sequence is TGTGCAGGATCGAGGGAGGGGCCGGCCTACGAGCAGTACTTC.

The gene calls are TRBV20-1 and TRBJ2-1, with a tentative D call TRBD1 (6 bases). Germline V gives CDR1 DFQATT, CDR2 SNEGSKA (reference sequence). V was trimmed by 3 bases and J by 13 bases, leaving 10 bases between them. This CDR3 is built from 10 residues. CDR3 coding DNA: TGCAGTGCTAGGGGGGCGGAACAGTTCTTC. Translating it yields CSARGAEQFF.

V usage is TRBV20-1 and J usage is TRBJ2-1; 8 nucleotides align to TRBD2. The V segment lost 1 base and the J segment 5 bases; nucleotides outside the gene matches: 10. CDR1 DFQATT and CDR2 SNEGSKA come from the germline V gene (reference sequence). This CDR3 spans 16 amino acids. The CDR3 spells CSARGYITGGDNEQFF. The CDR3 DNA sequence: TGCAGTGCTAGAGGCTACATAACGGGGGGGGACAATGAGCAGTTCTTC.

This chain joins TRBV9 and TRBJ1-2; no clear D gene. Germline values: CDR1 SGDLS, CDR2 YYNGEE. The V end lost 0 bases, the J end lost 0 bases, and 12 bases lay between the germline ends. CDR3 length: 16 residues. CDR3 loop: CASSVEGNGANYGYTF. The DNA for the CDR3 is TGTGCCAGCAGCGTAGAAGGGAACGGCGCTAACTATGGCTACACCTTC.

This rearrangement joins TRBV20-1 to TRBJ2-3; the match to TRBD2 covers 11 bases. J lost 2 bases, V lost 6 bases, and 4 bases had no gene match. From germline, CDR1 is DFQATT and CDR2 SNEGSKA (reference sequence). This CDR3 has 14 amino acids. The CDR3: CSAPSGGYTDTQYF. The CDR3, as DNA: TGCAGTGCGCCTAGCGGGGGGTACACAGATACGCAGTATTTT.

This rearrangement joins TRBV5-1 to TRBJ1-4; D gene uncertain. This CDR3 contains 15 residues. The V gene's germline CDR1 is SGHRS and CDR2 YFSETQ. Trimming took off 0 bases at V and 7 bases at J, with 13 bases between the two ends. The CDR3 is CASSLDGRPGEKLFF. In nucleotides, the CDR3 is TGCGCCAGCAGCTTGGATGGACGGCCCGGTGAAAAACTGTTTTTT.

This clonotype was recorded at least ten times. The chain carries TRBV11-2 and TRBJ2-5; a possible D gene is TRBD1 (6 bases). The CDR3 spans 13 residues. Trimming removed 11 bases at V and 2 bases at J, with 15 bases between. Germline V gene data show CDR1 as SGHAT and CDR2 as FQNNGV. The DNA for the CDR3 is TGTGCCTCCGCCAAGACAGGTCAAGAGACCCAGTACTTC. This sequence encodes CASAKTGQETQYF.

This clonotype appeared a few times. The gene calls are TRBV5-6 and TRBJ1-5; no reliable D call. Germline V gene data show CDR1 as SGHDT and CDR2 as YYEEEE. This CDR3 spans 15 amino acids. The V end lost 4 bases, the J end lost 0 bases, and 11 bases lay between the germline ends. The CDR3 nucleotides are TGTGCCAGCAGCGCTATTTCAGCTAGCAATCAGCCCCAGCATTTT. Residues: CASSAISASNQPQHF.

This clonotype was counted at least ten times. This chain links TRBV4-3 with TRBJ2-2; no firm D call. The CDR3 has 14 amino acids. Trimming removed 6 bases at V and 1 base at J, with 9 bases between. Germline V gene data show CDR1 as LGHNA and CDR2 as YSLEER. The CDR3 nucleotides are TGCGCCAGCAGATTCGGCGGGAACACCGGGGAGCTGTTTTTT. It specifies CASRFGGNTGELFF.

CDR3 sequence: CASSYLMGEAGNTIYF. Here the CDR3 DNA reads TGTGCCAGCAGTTACCTAATGGGGGAAGCTGGAAACACCATATATTTT. The V call is TRBV6-2 or TRBV6-3, the J call TRBJ1-3; D may be TRBD1 (5 bases). CDR1 and CDR2 (germline): MNHEY, SVGEGT. CDR3 length: 16 residues. Trimming removed 2 bases at V and 2 bases at J, with 13 bases between.

V and J are TRBV20-1 and TRBJ2-7, with 12 positions matching TRBD2. V dropped 6 bases and J dropped 4; count of bases not matched to a gene: 4. The CDR3 runs to 13 residues. The germline gives CDR1 DFQATT, CDR2 SNEGSKA (reference sequence). The CDR3 protein is CSALLAGGYEQYF. In DNA form, the CDR3 reads TGCAGTGCCCTACTAGCGGGGGGATACGAGCAGTACTTC.

This clonotype was detected a few times. The chain joins TRBV7-9 to TRBJ1-2; D not resolved. The length of the CDR3 is 14 residues. The ends were cut back, 6 bases at V and 1 base at J, with 12 bases in the middle. Per germline, CDR1 SEHNR and CDR2 FQNEAQ (reference sequence). CDR3 sequence: CASSSVVYNYGYTF. The CDR3 DNA reads TGTGCCAGCAGTTCGGTGGTGTATAACTATGGCTACACCTTC.

This clonotype was counted between two and nine times. The chain combines TRBV12-3 or TRBV12-4 with TRBJ1-2; D is uncertain. This CDR3 spans 15 amino acids. Trimming stripped 3 bases from V and 0 bases from J, with 11 bases between. In DNA form, the CDR3 reads TGTGCCAGCAGTTTTGAGGGAGCCTCTAACTATGGCTACACCTTC. Its translation is CASSFEGASNYGYTF.

The rearrangement joins TRBV20-1 to TRBJ2-1, with D hard to call. Germline assignment: CDR1 DFQATT and CDR2 SNEGSKA (reference sequence). Trimming cost V 1 base and J 8 bases, with 18 bases left between them. This CDR3 contains 15 residues. In DNA form, the CDR3 reads TGCAGTGCTAGAGGGGGTAGTACGCGCCGCGATGAGCAGTTCTTC. It codes for CSARGGSTRRDEQFF.

This clonotype was found once. The rearrangement uses TRBV5-1 and TRBJ1-1, with D possibly TRBD1 on 6 matching bases. Trimming removed 0 bases from V and 3 bases from J, with 9 bases in between. Germline V gives CDR1 SGHRS, CDR2 YFSETQ. The CDR3 spans 14 residues. In nucleotides, the CDR3 is TGCGCCAGCAGCTTGGCCCCAGGGGACACTGAAGCTTTCTTT. Translation gives CASSLAPGDTEAFF.

V and J are TRBV27 and TRBJ2-3; D not certain. Looked up from germline, CDR1 is MNHEY and CDR2 is SMNVEV (reference sequence). Between the trimmed V and J ends, which lost 4 bases and 5 bases, there was a span of 7 bases. The CDR3 totals 12 residues. The CDR3, as DNA: TGTGCCAGCAGTTCCGTCTTAGATACGCAGTATTTT. This translates into CASSSVLDTQYF.

This clonotype was seen only a few times. This chain links TRBV12-3 or TRBV12-4 with TRBJ1-2; TRBD1 matches at 7 bases. CDR3 size: 13 residues. With 6 bases clipped from V and 4 bases from J, the junction kept 5 bases outside the gene matches. The CDR3: CASRSTGSYGYTF. Written as DNA, the CDR3 is TGTGCCAGCAGATCGACAGGGTCCTATGGCTACACCTTC.

The chain couples TRBV5-1 to TRBJ2-2; D is unresolved. The germline V gene has CDR1 SGHRS and CDR2 YFSETQ. This CDR3 has 19 amino acids. V dropped 1 base and J dropped 7 bases, with 26 bases sitting between them. The CDR3 reads CASSLIGPTRAGNGGELFF. The CDR3 coding sequence is TGCGCCAGCAGCTTGATAGGGCCTACTCGGGCTGGAAACGGCGGGGAGCTGTTTTTT.

This clonotype was picked up many times. The genes are TRBV3-1 and TRBJ2-6; D ambiguous. Trimming pared 0 bases from V and 3 bases from J, leaving 3 bases between. The germline CDR1 and CDR2 sequences are LGHDT and YNNKEL (reference sequence). The CDR3 spans 14 residues. The CDR3 DNA sequence: TGTGCCAGCAGCCAAGATATTGGGGCCAACGTCCTGACTTTC. Amino acids: CASSQDIGANVLTF.

There are many counts of this clonotype. The V and J genes are TRBV7-2 and TRBJ2-2, with D possibly TRBD1 on 5 matching bases. CDR3 length equals 13 residues. The V and J ends lost 1 base and 7 bases respectively, with 7 bases between them. Germline CDR1 SGHTA, CDR2 FQGNSA. The CDR3 DNA reads as TGTGCCAGCAGCTTAGTAAGGGGCGGGGAGCTGTTTTTT. Protein sequence: CASSLVRGGELFF.

A word on this clonotype: An end of the junction does not agree with germline; a read error may underlie this. The chain uses TRBV4-2 and TRBJ2-7, with D tentatively TRBD2 (6 bases). This CDR3 is 12 amino acids long. Germline CDR1 is LGHNA and CDR2 is YNFKEQ. CDR3 in DNA: TGTGCCAGCAACCAAGAGGAGGGTGTGCAGTACTTC. Its protein is CASNQEEGVQYF.

This chain uses TRBV7-2 with TRBJ2-2, with D possibly being TRBD1 (5 bases). Germline V lookup: CDR1 SGHTA, CDR2 FQGNSA. Trimming took off 5 bases at V and 6 bases at J, with 10 bases between the two ends. The CDR3 length is 13 residues. The CDR3 loop is CASSPGRAGELFF. The CDR3 DNA reads as TGTGCCAGCAGCCCAGGGCGCGCCGGGGAGCTGTTTTTT.